This T cell receptor beta chain stems from a study of T cells after yellow fever vaccination. Germline V gene lookup returns CDR1 MNHEY and CDR2 SVGEGT. V shed 6 bases and J shed 4 bases, with 13 bases lying between them. CDR3 length: 13 amino acids. Using its own MiXCR run on the 5' RACE reads, TCRdb lists one record per CDR3 protein. The table has under 200,000 distinct CDR3 sequences, approximately 11% seen once; the top ten hold 30% to 45%. The TCR was taken from a man aged 18 to 30 who received the YFV17D yellow fever vaccine. The rearrangement joins TRBV6-2 or TRBV6-3 to TRBJ2-7, with no clear D. The source was CD8+ T cells sorted from PBMCs, collected 15 days after the yellow fever booster vaccination. As DNA, the CDR3 is TGTGCCAGCAGCCACTCCCGAAGTTACGAGCAGTACTTC. Encoded protein: CASSHSRSYEQYF.